Listed below are T cell receptor beta chains from one sample, sequenced in a study of T cells in Graves' hyperthyroidism and ophthalmopathy. TCRdb recomputed calls from the multiplex PCR reads with MiXCR, one row per CDR3 protein. The table shows 500,000 to 600,000 distinct CDR3 sequences, with about 43% occurring only once. Sequencing used peripheral blood or thyroid tissue (not recorded which). The receptors derive from a woman younger than 35 with Graves' hyperthyroidism. Both conserved end residues are part of each CDR3. D genes are given only for firm matches. The size of a clone is reported for some rows only, either as once, few or many, or as a class for expanded clones.

>TRBV7-9|TRBD2|-|TRBJ2-5
CASSSRPRRGGEQETQYF
TGTGCCAGCAGCTCCCGGCCGAGACGGGGGGGGGAACAAGAGACCCAGTACTTC
>TRBV20-1|TRBD2|-|TRBJ2-5
CSAPSPGRRMETQYF
TGCAGTGCGCCGTCTCCCGGGAGGAGAATGGAGACCCAGTACTTC
>TRBV4-1|-|many|TRBJ2-7
CASSQVPTVTEQYF
TGCGCCAGCAGCCAAGTCCCCACAGTTACCGAGCAGTACTTC
>TRBV5-1|TRBD2|-|TRBJ2-7
CASSLVAGTLSYEQYF
TGCGCCAGCAGCTTGGTAGCGGGGACCCTCTCCTACGAGCAGTACTTC
>TRBV7-2|TRBD2|few|TRBJ2-7
CASSFQGLVSYEQYF
TGTGCCAGCAGCTTCCAAGGACTAGTAAGCTACGAGCAGTACTTC
>TRBV15|-|many|TRBJ2-2
CATSTTSGGATASNTGELFF
TGTGCCACCAGCACCACCTCTGGGGGGGCGACTGCCTCGAACACCGGGGAGCTGTTTTTT
>TRBV12-3/TRBV12-4|TRBD1|many|TRBJ2-7
CASRRTGGSYEQYF
TGTGCCAGCAGACGGACAGGCGGGTCCTACGAGCAGTACTTC
>TRBV24-1|-|many|TRBJ1-2
CATSGTDRLSKGYGYTF
TGTGCCACCAGTGGGACCGACCGACTCTCCAAAGGGTATGGCTACACCTTC
>TRBV7-2|TRBD2|few|TRBJ2-5
CASSSGLAGGGETQYF
TGTGCCAGCAGTTCGGGACTAGCGGGAGGCGGAGAGACCCAGTACTTC
>TRBV7-2|-|-|TRBJ2-7
CASSSSPDYEQYF
TGTGCCAGCAGCTCAAGTCCAGACTACGAGCAGTACTTC
>TRBV6-2/TRBV6-3|TRBD2|-|TRBJ2-2
CASSFLAGGRTGELFF
TGTGCCAGCAGTTTCCTAGCGGGAGGTCGCACCGGGGAGCTGTTTTTT
>TRBV10-3|-|many|TRBJ1-1
CAISVNPGANTEAFF
TGTGCCATCAGTGTAAACCCTGGGGCAAACACTGAAGCTTTCTTT
>TRBV29-1|-|few|TRBJ2-7
CSVGAIHNEQYF
TGCAGCGTTGGAGCTATCCACAATGAGCAGTACTTC
>TRBV2|TRBD1|many|TRBJ2-7
CASTNPGQGAFEQYF
TGTGCCAGCACCAATCCGGGACAGGGGGCTTTCGAGCAGTACTTC
>TRBV6-2/TRBV6-3|-|-|TRBJ1-2
CASSSYASGNTF
TGTGCCAGCAGTTCATACGCCTCTGGAAACACCTTC
>TRBV6-1|-|many|TRBJ1-4
CASSPPGHEKLFF
TGTGCCAGCAGTCCCCCTGGGCATGAAAAACTGTTTTTT
>TRBV7-2|-|once|TRBJ1-2
CASSRGAGLAYTF
TGTGCCAGCAGCCGCGGAGCGGGACTAGCCTACACCTTC
>TRBV6-1|-|many|TRBJ2-7
CASSISGNEQYF
TGTGCCAGCAGTATCTCGGGGAACGAGCAGTACTTC
>TRBV7-9|-|-|TRBJ1-4
CASSLRDFEKLFF
TGTGCCAGCAGCCTTCGGGACTTTGAAAAACTGTTTTTT
>TRBV10-3|TRBD2|-|TRBJ2-7
CAISVESRGSSYEQYF
TGTGCCATCAGCGTTGAATCTCGCGGGAGCTCCTACGAGCAGTACTTC
>TRBV6-2/TRBV6-3|TRBD1|many|TRBJ2-7
CASGTGGTYEQYF
TGTGCCAGCGGGACAGGGGGCACCTACGAGCAGTACTTC
>TRBV11-1|-|-|TRBJ2-6
CASSLGTVNTEAF
TGTGCCAGCAGCTTGGGGACGGTGAACACTGAAGCTTTC
>TRBV7-9|TRBD2|-|TRBJ2-5
CASSFGKTSGQGETQYF
TGTGCCAGCAGCTTCGGTAAGACTAGCGGGCAGGGGGAGACCCAGTACTTC
>TRBV7-9|-|-|TRBJ2-7
CASSLSGQGEQYF
TGTGCCAGCAGCTTATCGGGGCAAGGCGAGCAGTACTTC
>TRBV20-1|-|-|TRBJ1-5
CSVTSGNQPQHF
TGCAGTGTCACTAGCGGCAATCAGCCCCAGCATTTT
>TRBV7-9|TRBD2|-|TRBJ2-1
CASSKLWTSGSYNEQFF
TGTGCCAGCAGCAAGCTATGGACTAGCGGGAGCTACAATGAGCAGTTCTTC
>TRBV24-1|TRBD1|-|TRBJ2-5
CATSDSGTDKETQYF
TGTGCCACCAGTGATTCCGGGACAGACAAAGAGACCCAGTACTTC
>TRBV25-1|-|-|TRBJ1-5
CASSASSQGLSQPQHF
TGTGCCAGCAGTGCTAGCAGTCAGGGGCTAAGTCAGCCCCAGCATTTT
>TRBV12-5|TRBD1|-|TRBJ2-2
CASGLVTGGPNTGELFF
TGTGCTAGTGGTTTGGTAACAGGGGGACCGAACACCGGGGAGCTGTTTTTT
>TRBV6-5|-|-|TRBJ1-5
CASSELASRPQHF
TGTGCCAGCAGCGAACTAGCCTCGCGGCCCCAGCATTTT
>TRBV29-1|-|-|TRBJ2-7
CSLTSTSSYEQYF
TGCAGCCTGACGAGTACCTCTTCCTACGAGCAGTACTTC
>TRBV11-2|TRBD2|-|TRBJ2-7
CASSLDVLAGAIYEQYF
TGTGCCAGCAGCTTAGATGTCCTAGCGGGAGCCATCTACGAGCAGTACTTC
>TRBV7-6|-|once|TRBJ2-6
CASSRGVSGANVLTF
TGTGCCAGCAGCAGGGGGGTTTCTGGGGCCAACGTCCTGACTTTC
>TRBV20-1|-|few|TRBJ1-3
CSAIGGASGNTIYF
TGCAGTGCTATTGGGGGGGCCTCTGGAAACACCATATATTTT